This T cell receptor (beta chain) was sequenced during a study of T cells in Graves' hyperthyroidism and ophthalmopathy. Study overall: Specimen type is peripheral blood, collected at initial diagnosis prior to any treatment. Study findings and constraints: Through a model of 13 V-J features, ophthalmopathy was separated from stable hyperthyroidism. It was a median 6.5 months before onset that the model predicted ophthalmopathy.

Notes on this clonotype: Its cognate antigen is unknown.

This CDR3 region has 13 residues. CDR1 is LNHDA and CDR2 is SQIVND in the germline V gene (reference sequence). V shed 3 bases, J shed 7 bases, and the junction held 5 bases outside the gene matches. Not enrolled were patients with uncontrolled infection, other autoimmune disease, pregnancy or lactation. From RNA transcripts, TCR beta CDR3 regions were amplified. HTBI primers were the set used in a first-round RT-PCR of the TCR CDR3. TCRdb re-derived calls from the multiplex PCR reads in MiXCR, one entry per CDR3 protein. The table has approximately 260,000 distinct CDR3 sequences, 13% to 15% seen once; the top ten hold around 30%.

V gene TRBV19 combines with J gene TRBJ1-1; 7 nucleotides match TRBD1. This sequence was found in a woman aged 45-59 years with Graves' hyperthyroidism that later progressed to Graves' ophthalmopathy. The sequencing sample was made of blood. Here the CDR3 DNA reads TGTGCCAGTAGTATGCGACAGGGCGGTGAAGCTTTCTTT. The encoded protein is CASSMRQGGEAFF.